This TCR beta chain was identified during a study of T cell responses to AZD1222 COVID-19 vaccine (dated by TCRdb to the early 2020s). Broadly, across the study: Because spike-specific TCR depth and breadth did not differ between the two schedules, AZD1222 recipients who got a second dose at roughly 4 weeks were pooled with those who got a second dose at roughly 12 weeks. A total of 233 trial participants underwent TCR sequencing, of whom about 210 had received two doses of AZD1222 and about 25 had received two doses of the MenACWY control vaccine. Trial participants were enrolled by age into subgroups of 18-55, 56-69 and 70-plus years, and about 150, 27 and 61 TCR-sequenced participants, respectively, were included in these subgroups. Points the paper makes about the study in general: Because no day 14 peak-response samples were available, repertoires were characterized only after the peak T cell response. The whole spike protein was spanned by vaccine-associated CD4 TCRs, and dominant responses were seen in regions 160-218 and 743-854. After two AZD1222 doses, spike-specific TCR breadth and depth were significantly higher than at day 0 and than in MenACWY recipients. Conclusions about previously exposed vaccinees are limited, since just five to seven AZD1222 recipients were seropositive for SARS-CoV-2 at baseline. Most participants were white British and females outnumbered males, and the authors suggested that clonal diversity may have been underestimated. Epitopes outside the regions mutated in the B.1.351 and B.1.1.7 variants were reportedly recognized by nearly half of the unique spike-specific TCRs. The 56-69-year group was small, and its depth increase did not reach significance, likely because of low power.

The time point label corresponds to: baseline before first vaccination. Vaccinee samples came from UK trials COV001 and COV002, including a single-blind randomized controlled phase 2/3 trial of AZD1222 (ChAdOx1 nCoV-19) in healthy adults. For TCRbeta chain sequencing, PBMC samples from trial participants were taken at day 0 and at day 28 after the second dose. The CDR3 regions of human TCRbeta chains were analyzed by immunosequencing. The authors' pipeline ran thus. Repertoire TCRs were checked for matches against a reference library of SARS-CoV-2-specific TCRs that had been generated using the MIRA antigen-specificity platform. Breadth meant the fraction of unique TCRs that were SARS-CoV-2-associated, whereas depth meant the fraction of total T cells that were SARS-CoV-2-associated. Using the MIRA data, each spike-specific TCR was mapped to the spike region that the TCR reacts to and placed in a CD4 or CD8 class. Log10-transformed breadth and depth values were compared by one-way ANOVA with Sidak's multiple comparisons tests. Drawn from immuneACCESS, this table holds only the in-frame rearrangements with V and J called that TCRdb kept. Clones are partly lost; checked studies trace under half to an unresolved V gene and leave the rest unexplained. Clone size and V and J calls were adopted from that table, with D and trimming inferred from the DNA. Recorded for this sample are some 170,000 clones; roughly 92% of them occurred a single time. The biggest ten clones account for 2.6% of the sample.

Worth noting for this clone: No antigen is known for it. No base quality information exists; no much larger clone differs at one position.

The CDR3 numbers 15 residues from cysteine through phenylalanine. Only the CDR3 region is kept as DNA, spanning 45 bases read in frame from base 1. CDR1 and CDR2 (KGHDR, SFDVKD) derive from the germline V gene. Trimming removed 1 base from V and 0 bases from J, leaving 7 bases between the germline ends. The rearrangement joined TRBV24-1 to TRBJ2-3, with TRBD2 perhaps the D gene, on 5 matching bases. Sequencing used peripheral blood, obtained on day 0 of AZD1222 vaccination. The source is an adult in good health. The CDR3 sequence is CATSDFGGSTDTQYF. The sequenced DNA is TGTGCCACCAGTGATTTCGGAGGTAGCACAGATACGCAGTATTTT.